This TCR beta chain was sequenced during a study of cytomegalovirus exposure and HLA in healthy donors. Study details: An analysis done earlier identified about 120 million unique TCR beta sequences from about 179 million T cells.

Germline V lookup: CDR1 SGHTA, CDR2 FQGNSA. This CDR3 region has 15 residues. V lost 5 bases and J 4 bases, leaving 16 bases between the germline ends. Worth noting for this clone: Its target is not known.

The study ran its PCR with 60 Vbeta and 13 Jbeta primers. Assay used: immunoSEQ multiplex PCR; TCRdb lists only in-frame clones, some missing. The top ten clones hold almost 6% of a sample with around 130,000 clones, more than 80% of them seen once. General study findings and limits: A list of 150 to 200 TCR beta chains associated with cytomegalovirus was given.

The V gene is TRBV7-2, the J gene TRBJ2-3; a possible D gene is TRBD1 (5 bases). The receptor's source is a woman between 35 and 50 years old in good health and CMV-seropositive. Sequenced: PBMCs. DNA of the CDR3: TGTGCCAGCAGCGTCAGGGTTTTGAAGTCAGATACGCAGTATTTT. Amino acid sequence: CASSVRVLKSDTQYF.